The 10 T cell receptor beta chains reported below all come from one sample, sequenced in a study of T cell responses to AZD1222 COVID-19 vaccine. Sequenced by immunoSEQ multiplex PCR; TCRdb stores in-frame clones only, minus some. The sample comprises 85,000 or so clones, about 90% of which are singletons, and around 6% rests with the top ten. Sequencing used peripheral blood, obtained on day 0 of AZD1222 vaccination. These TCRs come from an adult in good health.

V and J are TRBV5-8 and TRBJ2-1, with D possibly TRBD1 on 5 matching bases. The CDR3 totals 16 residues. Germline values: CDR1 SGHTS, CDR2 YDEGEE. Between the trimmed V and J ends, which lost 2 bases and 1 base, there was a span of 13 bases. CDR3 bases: TGTGCCAGCAGCTTATCGACAGTCCTATCCTACAATGAGCAGTTCTTC. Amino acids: CASSLSTVLSYNEQFF. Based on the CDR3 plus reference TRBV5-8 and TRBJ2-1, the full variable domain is EAGVTQSPTHLIKTRGQQATLRCSPISGHTSVYWYQQALGLGLQFLLWYDEGEERNRGNFPPRFSGRQFPNYSSELNVNALELEDSALYLCASSLSTVLSYNEQFFGPGTRLTVL.

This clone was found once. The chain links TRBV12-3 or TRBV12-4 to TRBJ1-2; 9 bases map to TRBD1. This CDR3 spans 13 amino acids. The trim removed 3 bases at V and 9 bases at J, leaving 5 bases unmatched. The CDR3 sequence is CASSFRTGDRYTF. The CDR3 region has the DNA TGTGCCAGCAGTTTCAGGACAGGGGATCGCTACACCTTC.

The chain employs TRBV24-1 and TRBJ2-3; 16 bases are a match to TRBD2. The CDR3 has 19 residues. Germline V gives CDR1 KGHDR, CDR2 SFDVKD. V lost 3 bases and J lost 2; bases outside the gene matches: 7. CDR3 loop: CATSDPGTSGGADTDTQYF. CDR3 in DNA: TGTGCCACCAGTGATCCCGGGACTAGCGGGGGGGCCGACACAGATACGCAGTATTTT.

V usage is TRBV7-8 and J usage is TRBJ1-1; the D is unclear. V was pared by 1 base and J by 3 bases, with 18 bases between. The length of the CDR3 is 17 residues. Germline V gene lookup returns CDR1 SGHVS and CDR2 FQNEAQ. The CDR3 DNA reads TGTGCCAGCAGCTTAGTTGCACTCACAATCACGGACACTGAAGCTTTCTTT. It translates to CASSLVALTITDTEAFF.

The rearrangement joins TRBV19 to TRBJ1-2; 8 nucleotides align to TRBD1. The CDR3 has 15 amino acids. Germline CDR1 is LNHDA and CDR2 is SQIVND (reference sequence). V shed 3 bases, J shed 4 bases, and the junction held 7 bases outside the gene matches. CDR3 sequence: CASSMDRAFSYGYTF. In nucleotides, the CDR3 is TGTGCCAGTAGTATGGACAGGGCATTCTCCTATGGCTACACCTTC.

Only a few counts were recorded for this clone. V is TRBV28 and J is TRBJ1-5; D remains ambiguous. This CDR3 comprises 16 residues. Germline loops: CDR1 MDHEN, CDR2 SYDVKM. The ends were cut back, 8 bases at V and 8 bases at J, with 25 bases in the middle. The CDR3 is CASSTPSGGDFKPQHF. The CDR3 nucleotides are TGTGCCAGCTCCACTCCGTCCGGTGGGGATTTTAAGCCCCAGCATTTT.

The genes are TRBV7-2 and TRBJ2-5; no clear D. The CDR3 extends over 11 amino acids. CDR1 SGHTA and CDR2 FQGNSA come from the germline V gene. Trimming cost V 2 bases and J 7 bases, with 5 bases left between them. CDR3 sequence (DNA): TGTGCCAGCAGCTTATATGTGACCCAGTACTTC. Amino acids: CASSLYVTQYF.

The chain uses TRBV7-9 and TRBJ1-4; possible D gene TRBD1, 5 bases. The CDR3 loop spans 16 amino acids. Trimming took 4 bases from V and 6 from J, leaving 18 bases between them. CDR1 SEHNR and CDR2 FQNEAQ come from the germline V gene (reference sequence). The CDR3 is CASSWFSGGVDEKLFF. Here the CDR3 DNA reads TGTGCCAGCAGCTGGTTTTCGGGAGGGGTGGATGAAAAACTGTTTTTT.

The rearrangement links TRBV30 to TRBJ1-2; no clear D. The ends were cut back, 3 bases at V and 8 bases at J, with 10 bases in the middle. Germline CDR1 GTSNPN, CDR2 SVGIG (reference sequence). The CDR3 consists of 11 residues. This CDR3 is CAWSPLKGYTF. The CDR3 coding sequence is TGTGCCTGGAGCCCACTGAAGGGCTACACCTTC.

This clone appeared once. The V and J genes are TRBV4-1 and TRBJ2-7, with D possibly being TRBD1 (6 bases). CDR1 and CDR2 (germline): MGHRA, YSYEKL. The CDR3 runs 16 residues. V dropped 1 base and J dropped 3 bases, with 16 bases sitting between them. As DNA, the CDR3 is TGCGCCAGCAGCCAAGTCTTCCCCGGGACACTCTACGAGCAGTACTTC. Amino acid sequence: CASSQVFPGTLYEQYF.